These T cell receptor beta chains were read from a single sample in a study of cytomegalovirus exposure and HLA in healthy donors. Method: immunoSEQ multiplex PCR; TCRdb's copy keeps in-frame clones and lacks some. Altogether around 38,000 clones are present, approximately 71% being singletons, with the ten largest covering around 18%. The sequenced sample consisted of PBMCs. These receptors all come from a man aged 50 to 60 in good health and CMV-seropositive. CDR3s include the opening cysteine and the closing phenylalanine or tryptophan. The order of the fields is clone size, D gene, J gene, V gene, CDR3 DNA, CDR3 protein. A D gene is named only where the DNA matches it firmly. Size is omitted from some rows. Given values are once, few, many or a class for expanded clones.

abundance: .
d_gene: .
j_gene: TRBJ2-3
v_gene: TRBV7-2
CDR3nt: TGTGCCAGCAGCCGAACTGTGTCCACAGATACGCAGTATTTT
CDR3aa: CASSRTVSTDTQYF

abundance: .
d_gene: .
j_gene: TRBJ2-2
v_gene: TRBV13
CDR3nt: TGTGCCAGCAGCTTCGCAGGGGTAACCGGGGAGCTGTTTTTT
CDR3aa: CASSFAGVTGELFF

abundance: .
d_gene: TRBD1
j_gene: TRBJ1-2
v_gene: TRBV28
CDR3nt: TGTGCCAGCGGCCGGGACAGGGGACTGTTGGGCTACACCTTC
CDR3aa: CASGRDRGLLGYTF

abundance: .
d_gene: .
j_gene: TRBJ1-1
v_gene: TRBV6-6
CDR3nt: TGTGCCAGCCCCGGGGGGGGAAACACTGAAGCTTTCTTT
CDR3aa: CASPGGGNTEAFF

abundance: .
d_gene: .
j_gene: TRBJ1-1
v_gene: TRBV9
CDR3nt: TGTGCCAGCAGCTTAACAGGGATGAACACTGAAGCTTTCTTT
CDR3aa: CASSLTGMNTEAFF

abundance: .
d_gene: .
j_gene: TRBJ2-7
v_gene: TRBV10-3
CDR3nt: TGTGCCACCACAGGTTCAGGCGGCTACGAGCAGTACTTC
CDR3aa: CATTGSGGYEQYF

abundance: few
d_gene: TRBD1
j_gene: TRBJ1-6
v_gene: TRBV5-5
CDR3nt: TGTGCCAGCAGCTTGAGGGTGACAGGGGGGAATTCACCCCTCCACTTT
CDR3aa: CASSLRVTGGNSPLHF

abundance: few
d_gene: .
j_gene: TRBJ2-1
v_gene: TRBV5-6
CDR3nt: TGTGCCAGCAGCTTGGGGGGTGGAGGAAAGACCTACAATGAGCAGTTCTTC
CDR3aa: CASSLGGGGKTYNEQFF

abundance: .
d_gene: .
j_gene: TRBJ2-1
v_gene: TRBV7-8
CDR3nt: TGTGCCAGCAGCTTCAGGGTCTATGAGCAGTTCTTC
CDR3aa: CASSFRVYEQFF

abundance: .
d_gene: TRBD1
j_gene: TRBJ1-4
v_gene: TRBV10-2
CDR3nt: TGCGCCAGCAGTGAGTTCACAGGGGGCTTGGAAAAACTGTTTTTT
CDR3aa: CASSEFTGGLEKLFF

abundance: .
d_gene: .
j_gene: TRBJ1-2
v_gene: TRBV28
CDR3nt: TGTGCCACCTCCAACCCTATGGGGCAGACATTGCATGGCTACACCTTC
CDR3aa: CATSNPMGQTLHGYTF

abundance: .
d_gene: TRBD2
j_gene: TRBJ2-5
v_gene: TRBV4-3
CDR3nt: TGCGCCAGCAGCCTTCGACTAGCGGGGGTGCGTCTCCAAGAGACCCAGTACTTC
CDR3aa: CASSLRLAGVRLQETQYF

abundance: .
d_gene: .
j_gene: TRBJ1-2
v_gene: TRBV11-2
CDR3nt: TGTGCCAGCAGCTCAGTGACAGGCAACTATGGCTACACCTTC
CDR3aa: CASSSVTGNYGYTF

abundance: few
d_gene: TRBD1
j_gene: TRBJ2-7
v_gene: TRBV4-3
CDR3nt: TGCGCCAGCAGCCAAACGGACAGGGATAGGAACGAGCAGTACTTC
CDR3aa: CASSQTDRDRNEQYF

abundance: .
d_gene: .
j_gene: TRBJ1-2
v_gene: TRBV6-5
CDR3nt: TGTGCCAGCAGTCGATTCGGACAGATCTATGGCTACACCTTC
CDR3aa: CASSRFGQIYGYTF

abundance: .
d_gene: TRBD1
j_gene: TRBJ1-1
v_gene: TRBV7-8
CDR3nt: TGTGCCAGCAGCTTAGTTCAGGGGGCCTCTGAAGCTTTCTTT
CDR3aa: CASSLVQGASEAFF

abundance: .
d_gene: .
j_gene: TRBJ2-7
v_gene: TRBV14
CDR3nt: TGTGCCAGCAGCCTTGTGGGGGGATCCATCGAGCAGTACTTC
CDR3aa: CASSLVGGSIEQYF

abundance: .
d_gene: TRBD1
j_gene: TRBJ2-5
v_gene: TRBV7-2
CDR3nt: TGTGCCAGCAGCCTGGGGGGGACAGGGGCCCGAGAGACCCAGTACTTC
CDR3aa: CASSLGGTGARETQYF

abundance: .
d_gene: .
j_gene: TRBJ2-3
v_gene: TRBV7-2
CDR3nt: TGTGCCAGCAGCCCCCAACTAGTGGATACGCAGTATTTT
CDR3aa: CASSPQLVDTQYF

abundance: few
d_gene: .
j_gene: TRBJ2-5
v_gene: TRBV5-6
CDR3nt: TGTGCCAGCAGCTTACAGGAGTACCAAGAGACCCAGTACTTC
CDR3aa: CASSLQEYQETQYF

abundance: .
d_gene: TRBD2
j_gene: TRBJ2-7
v_gene: TRBV9
CDR3nt: TGTGCCAGCAGCGTAGGTAGCGGGGGCTCCTACGAGCAGTACTTC
CDR3aa: CASSVGSGGSYEQYF

abundance: .
d_gene: .
j_gene: TRBJ2-7
v_gene: TRBV7-9
CDR3nt: TGTGCCAGCAGCTTAGGAGGGCAGACCTACGAGCAGTACTTC
CDR3aa: CASSLGGQTYEQYF

abundance: .
d_gene: TRBD1
j_gene: TRBJ2-7
v_gene: TRBV5-1
CDR3nt: TGCGCCAGCAGCTTTCAGGGGGCAGGAGGCGAGCAGTACTTC
CDR3aa: CASSFQGAGGEQYF

abundance: .
d_gene: .
j_gene: TRBJ2-7
v_gene: TRBV6-5
CDR3nt: TGTGCCAGCAGTTACGGGGGGGCTACCTACGAGCAGTACTTC
CDR3aa: CASSYGGATYEQYF

abundance: few
d_gene: TRBD1
j_gene: TRBJ2-1
v_gene: TRBV27
CDR3nt: TGTGCCAGCAGTTGGGACAGGGGTTCCAATGAGCAGTTCTTC
CDR3aa: CASSWDRGSNEQFF

abundance: .
d_gene: .
j_gene: TRBJ2-5
v_gene: TRBV6-5
CDR3nt: TGTGCCAGCAGTTACGAGTGGCAGGCGGAGACCCAGTACTTC
CDR3aa: CASSYEWQAETQYF

abundance: once
d_gene: .
j_gene: TRBJ2-7
v_gene: TRBV9
CDR3nt: TGTGCCAGCGGCGAGTCGGGAGACTCCTACGAGCAGTACTTC
CDR3aa: CASGESGDSYEQYF

abundance: .
d_gene: TRBD2
j_gene: TRBJ2-3
v_gene: TRBV6-4
CDR3nt: TGTGCCAGCAGTGGACTAGCGGGGGGCACAGATACGCAGTATTTT
CDR3aa: CASSGLAGGTDTQYF

abundance: few
d_gene: TRBD2
j_gene: TRBJ2-2
v_gene: TRBV7-8
CDR3nt: TGTGCCAGCAGATTGGCTAGGCGGCTAGCGGTGACCGGGGAGCTGTTTTTT
CDR3aa: CASRLARRLAVTGELFF

abundance: .
d_gene: .
j_gene: TRBJ1-5
v_gene: TRBV19
CDR3nt: TGTGCCAGTAGTCCCCAGGCGAATCAGCCCCAGCATTTT
CDR3aa: CASSPQANQPQHF

abundance: few
d_gene: .
j_gene: TRBJ2-5
v_gene: TRBV19
CDR3nt: TGTGCCAGTAGTAATACGCGACAAGAGACCCAGTACTTC
CDR3aa: CASSNTRQETQYF

abundance: once
d_gene: .
j_gene: TRBJ2-5
v_gene: TRBV25-1
CDR3nt: TGTGCCAGCAGTGAATTTGGCACACGAGAGACCCAGTACTTC
CDR3aa: CASSEFGTRETQYF

abundance: few
d_gene: .
j_gene: TRBJ1-1
v_gene: TRBV10-3
CDR3nt: TGTGCCACACTCTCCGGGGTAAACACTGAAGCTTTCTTT
CDR3aa: CATLSGVNTEAFF

abundance: .
d_gene: .
j_gene: TRBJ1-2
v_gene: TRBV11-2
CDR3nt: TGTGCCAGCAGCCCGTCAGAAAACTATGGCTACACCTTC
CDR3aa: CASSPSENYGYTF

abundance: .
d_gene: .
j_gene: TRBJ1-2
v_gene: TRBV10-1
CDR3nt: TGCGCCAGCAGTGAGAAGGAGACAGAGACGGGCTACACCTTC
CDR3aa: CASSEKETETGYTF

abundance: .
d_gene: .
j_gene: TRBJ1-5
v_gene: TRBV30
CDR3nt: TGTGCCTGGACCAGGCCCTCCCCTCAGCCCCAGCATTTT
CDR3aa: CAWTRPSPQPQHF

abundance: .
d_gene: .
j_gene: TRBJ2-6
v_gene: TRBV19
CDR3nt: TGTGCCAGTAGTGGCAGACTGAGCTCTGGGGCCAACGTCCTGACTTTC
CDR3aa: CASSGRLSSGANVLTF

abundance: .
d_gene: .
j_gene: TRBJ1-4
v_gene: TRBV18
CDR3nt: TGTGCCAGCTCACCACCAGACAGGCTTAACAATGAAAAACTGTTTTTT
CDR3aa: CASSPPDRLNNEKLFF

abundance: .
d_gene: TRBD1
j_gene: TRBJ1-5
v_gene: TRBV12-5
CDR3nt: TGTGCTAGTGGTTTGGCGGACCGGGACAGCAGCAATCAGCCCCAGCATTTT
CDR3aa: CASGLADRDSSNQPQHF

abundance: .
d_gene: TRBD1
j_gene: TRBJ1-1
v_gene: TRBV10-2
CDR3nt: TGCGCCAGCAGTTCGACAGGGTTGACTGAAGCTTTCTTT
CDR3aa: CASSSTGLTEAFF

abundance: .
d_gene: .
j_gene: TRBJ1-1
v_gene: TRBV27
CDR3nt: TGTGCCAGCAGCCATACAGGGAGCACTGAAGCTTTCTTT
CDR3aa: CASSHTGSTEAFF

abundance: .
d_gene: .
j_gene: TRBJ2-7
v_gene: TRBV4-2
CDR3nt: TGTGCCAGCAGCCAAGATTTGGGCCCCTCCTACGAGCAGTACTTC
CDR3aa: CASSQDLGPSYEQYF

abundance: .
d_gene: .
j_gene: TRBJ2-3
v_gene: TRBV5-1
CDR3nt: TGCGCCAGCAGCGCAAGGTCAGCAGGGAACACAGATACGCAGTATTTT
CDR3aa: CASSARSAGNTDTQYF

abundance: .
d_gene: .
j_gene: TRBJ1-1
v_gene: TRBV29-1
CDR3nt: TGCGGCGCCGAGGGAAACCTGAACACTGAAGCTTTCTTT
CDR3aa: CGAEGNLNTEAFF

abundance: .
d_gene: .
j_gene: TRBJ1-1
v_gene: TRBV7-9
CDR3nt: TGTGCCAGCAGCTTATCCGGGGTCCTCAAGGCTGAAGCTTTCTTT
CDR3aa: CASSLSGVLKAEAFF

abundance: .
d_gene: .
j_gene: TRBJ1-1
v_gene: TRBV6-1
CDR3nt: TGTGCCAGCAGTAGCGAAATCGGCACTGAAGCTTTCTTT
CDR3aa: CASSSEIGTEAFF

abundance: .
d_gene: .
j_gene: TRBJ1-1
v_gene: TRBV6-4
CDR3nt: TGTGCCAGCAGTGAGTCTACAGCGAACACTGAAGCTTTCTTT
CDR3aa: CASSESTANTEAFF

abundance: few
d_gene: .
j_gene: TRBJ1-1
v_gene: TRBV7-2
CDR3nt: TGTGCCAGCAGCTTACGGCAGGGAGGTCAGACTGAAGCTTTCTTT
CDR3aa: CASSLRQGGQTEAFF

abundance: once
d_gene: TRBD1
j_gene: TRBJ2-5
v_gene: TRBV11-1
CDR3nt: TGTGCCAGCAGCAGACAGGGACAAGAGACCCAGTACTTC
CDR3aa: CASSRQGQETQYF

abundance: once
d_gene: TRBD2
j_gene: TRBJ2-7
v_gene: TRBV14
CDR3nt: TGTGCCAGCAGCCCGAGCGGGGGGGGAGGTTGGAGCGAGCAGTACTTC
CDR3aa: CASSPSGGGGWSEQYF